Below, 18 T cell receptor beta chains from the same sample are listed, as sequenced in a study of human thymus T cells (TCRdb year 2020). The method behind the library was the immunoSEQ multiplex PCR assay. TCRdb holds this immuneACCESS table with in-frame rearrangements only. Some clones are missing; in checked studies, unresolved V genes explain under half, and the rest has no known cause. The sample table shows approximately 71,000 clones, and 95% are seen once. About 0.03% of the sample is in the top ten clones. Thymus tissue was collected as surgical resects that were removed during corrective cardiac surgery. The sample comprised thymus tissue. These receptors all come from a girl under three years old with a congenital heart defect but otherwise immunologically healthy.

V usage is TRBV10-2 and J usage is TRBJ2-7; unclear D gene. The length of the CDR3 is 16 residues. CDR1 is WSHSY and CDR2 is SAAADI in the germline V gene. Trimming pared 3 bases from V and 4 bases from J, leaving 19 bases between. CDR3 loop: CASSDILSASWYEQYF. Written as DNA, the CDR3 is TGCGCCAGCAGTGACATTCTGTCGGCTAGTTGGTACGAGCAGTACTTC.

The chain combines TRBV19 with TRBJ1-1; TRBD1 matches 11 bases. With V trimmed by 8 bases and J by 5 bases, 10 bases remained unmatched. Germline V lookup: CDR1 LNHDA, CDR2 SQIVND (reference sequence). There are 15 residues in the CDR3. The DNA of the CDR3 is TGTGCCAGTGGCCTACCCGGGACAGGGGGGACTGAAGCTTTCTTT. Amino acids: CASGLPGTGGTEAFF.

The sample holds one count of this clone. The V gene is TRBV30, the J gene TRBJ2-3; TRBD2 matches at 12 bases. Trimming removed 0 bases from V and 3 bases from J; junction bases left unmatched: 10. CDR3 length: 18 amino acids. Germline CDR1 reads GTSNPN; CDR2 reads SVGIG (reference sequence). The CDR3 coding sequence is TGTGCCTGGAGTGTGGGGGCTAGCGGGAGGGCCTGGACAGATACGCAGTATTTT. It encodes CAWSVGASGRAWTDTQYF.

V usage is TRBV19 and J usage is TRBJ2-5; D may be TRBD1 (5 bases). V was shortened by 5 bases and J by 3 bases, with 10 bases between the two germline ends. The CDR3 contains 13 residues. In germline, CDR1 is LNHDA, CDR2 SQIVND (reference sequence). DNA for the CDR3: TGTGCCAGTAGTCCCCCGACAGAAGAGACCCAGTACTTC. As protein: CASSPPTEETQYF.

The genes are TRBV19 and TRBJ2-2, with no clear D. Between the trimmed V and J ends, which lost 3 bases and 7 bases, there was a span of 3 bases. Germline V CDR1 and CDR2: LNHDA, SQIVND (reference sequence). The CDR3 sequence is 11 residues long. CDR3 in amino acids: CASSMRGELFF. DNA of the CDR3: TGTGCCAGTAGTATGCGCGGGGAGCTGTTTTTT.

This chain links TRBV7-9 with TRBJ2-5; either TRBD1 or TRBD2 may supply D (5 bases each). Germline loops: CDR1 SEHNR, CDR2 FQNEAQ (reference sequence). CDR3 size: 16 residues. V was shortened by 5 bases and J by 4 bases, with 20 bases between the two germline ends. This CDR3 is CASSPRDRFLGETQYF. Written as DNA, the CDR3 is TGTGCCAGCAGCCCCCGGGACCGATTCCTGGGAGAGACCCAGTACTTC.

The V and J genes are TRBV7-9 and TRBJ2-2; 11 nucleotides line up with TRBD1. CDR3 size: 14 residues. V gave up 5 bases and J gave up 7 bases; unmatched junction bases: 3. Germline CDR1 is SEHNR and CDR2 is FQNEAQ (reference sequence). The CDR3 DNA sequence: TGTGCCAGCAGCCGGGACAGGGGGAGCGGGGAGCTGTTTTTT. Amino acids: CASSRDRGSGELFF.

V and J are TRBV19 and TRBJ2-3, with D possibly being TRBD1 (6 bases). Trimming stripped 6 bases from V and 6 bases from J, with 19 bases between. Germline CDR1 is LNHDA and CDR2 is SQIVND (reference sequence). The CDR3 is made up of 15 amino acids. CDR3: CASSQRNRERDTQYF. In nucleotides, the CDR3 is TGTGCCAGTAGCCAACGGAACAGGGAACGGGATACGCAGTATTTT. The whole variable domain, remainder taken from reference TRBV19 and TRBJ2-3, is DGGITQSPKYLFRKEGQNVTLSCEQNLNHDAMYWYRQDPGQGLRLIYYSQIVNDFQKGDIAEGYSVSREKKESFPLTVTSAQKNPTAFYLCASSQRNRERDTQYFGPGTRLTVL.

This chain links TRBV11-2 with TRBJ2-1; 12 nucleotides match TRBD2. V lost 4 bases to trimming and J lost 4 bases; unmatched junction nucleotides: 11. This CDR3 has 18 amino acids. CDR1 is SGHAT, CDR2 FQNNGV, per germline. Here the CDR3 reads CASSWGQLAGGCYNEQFF. The CDR3 DNA sequence: TGTGCCAGCAGCTGGGGACAGCTAGCGGGAGGGTGTTACAATGAGCAGTTCTTC.

The rearrangement uses TRBV28 and TRBJ1-5, with 9 bases matching TRBD1. Germline loops: CDR1 MDHEN, CDR2 SYDVKM. This CDR3 comprises 13 residues. With 5 bases clipped from V and 5 bases from J, the junction kept 1 base outside the gene matches. For the CDR3, the DNA is TGTGCCAGCAGTCGGACAGGGGATCAGCCCCAGCATTTT. It encodes CASSRTGDQPQHF.

The chain joins TRBV5-6 to TRBJ2-2; D gene unclear. From germline, CDR1 is SGHDT and CDR2 YYEEEE. The V gene lost 2 bases and the J gene lost 4 bases, with 9 bases spanning the gap. The CDR3 sequence is 14 residues long. The CDR3 sequence: CASSFKTLTGELFF. The CDR3, as DNA: TGTGCCAGCAGCTTTAAGACGCTCACCGGGGAGCTGTTTTTT.

The gene calls are TRBV5-6 and TRBJ1-5; 7 bases fit TRBD1. Germline V lookup: CDR1 SGHDT, CDR2 YYEEEE. The CDR3 is 18 residues long. V lost 2 bases, J lost 6 bases, and 17 bases stayed unmatched. The CDR3 sequence: CASSLRYRGIGVSQPQHF. Written as DNA, the CDR3 is TGTGCCAGCAGCTTACGCTACAGGGGTATCGGTGTAAGTCAGCCCCAGCATTTT.

The chain recombines TRBV5-1 with TRBJ2-7; 8 bases map to TRBD2. The V segment lost 3 bases and the J segment 2 bases; nucleotides outside the gene matches: 13. Germline loops: CDR1 SGHRS, CDR2 YFSETQ. This CDR3 is built from 17 residues. The CDR3 nucleotides are TGCGCCAGCAGCTCTCCGGGGGGGCGAATGGGTGCCTACGAGCAGTACTTC. Protein: CASSSPGGRMGAYEQYF.

The gene calls are TRBV6-1 and TRBJ1-2, with D unclear. The CDR3 runs 14 residues. The V gene lost 9 bases and the J gene lost 1 base, with 15 bases spanning the gap. Germline values: CDR1 MNHNS, CDR2 SASEGT. The CDR3 is CASFRPSLNYGYTF. In DNA form, the CDR3 reads TGTGCCAGTTTTAGACCGAGCCTTAACTATGGCTACACCTTC.

V gene TRBV11-2 combines with J gene TRBJ2-7; 7 nucleotides align to TRBD1. This CDR3 region has 14 residues. Germline CDR1 reads SGHAT; CDR2 reads FQNNGV. Germline trimming cut 3 bases from V and 4 bases from J; bases unmatched to any gene: 6. The CDR3 here is CASSFYRGGYEQYF. DNA for the CDR3: TGTGCCAGCAGCTTCTACAGGGGCGGGTACGAGCAGTACTTC.

This clone was observed a handful of times. The chain couples TRBV5-1 to TRBJ2-5, with D possibly being TRBD2 (6 bases). The germline CDR1 and CDR2 sequences are SGHRS and YFSETQ. The ends were cut back, 3 bases at V and 4 bases at J, with 16 bases in the middle. CDR3 length: 15 amino acids. The CDR3 DNA follows: TGCGCCAGCAGCTCTCATACGCGGGGCCCAGAGACCCAGTACTTC. Protein: CASSSHTRGPETQYF.

CDR3 region: CASSTGLGNQPQHF. The DNA for the CDR3 is TGTGCCAGCAGTACGGGGTTGGGGAATCAGCCCCAGCATTTT. The chain uses TRBV5-5 and TRBJ1-5; D is ambiguous. V was cut by 5 bases and J by 4 bases, with 13 bases left in between. Looked up from germline, CDR1 is SGHKS and CDR2 is YYEKEE (reference sequence). CDR3 length equals 14 residues.

The count of this clone is one. CDR3 in DNA: TGCAGCGTGGGGGGACAGCCGGAACTTGCTGAGCAGTTCTTC. Encoded protein: CSVGGQPELAEQFF. V usage is TRBV29-1 and J usage is TRBJ2-1; TRBD1 is a possible D gene (7 bases). V lost 6 bases, J lost 9 bases, and 21 bases lay in between. This CDR3 comprises 14 residues. Germline values: CDR1 SQVTM, CDR2 ANQGSEA.